A single sample is the source of the 9 T cell receptor beta chains below, sequenced in a study of cytomegalovirus exposure and HLA in healthy donors. With 60 Vbeta and 13 Jbeta primers, the PCR was carried out. Data came from immunoSEQ multiplex PCR; TCRdb stores just in-frame clones and leaves some out. The sample has tens of thousands of clones. Sequenced: PBMCs. The receptor source for this set is a middle-aged man in good health and CMV-seronegative.

The chain employs TRBV2 and TRBJ2-5; maybe TRBD2 (6 bases). The CDR3 contains 13 residues. V was pared by 7 bases and J by 9 bases, with 18 bases between. The V gene's germline CDR1 is SNHLY and CDR2 FYNNEI. CDR3 DNA sequence: TGTGCCAGCACAGAGCGGAGGGATTTCCCCCAGTACTTC. Its protein is CASTERRDFPQYF.

V and J are TRBV6-1 and TRBJ2-7, with D perhaps matching TRBD1 (6 bases). Deletions cut 6 bases from V and 4 bases from J, with 13 bases between. The germline V gene has CDR1 MNHNS and CDR2 SASEGT. The CDR3 loop spans 13 amino acids. The CDR3 DNA reads TGTGCCAGCAGCTGGGACACCCGATACGAGCAGTACTTC. This translates into CASSWDTRYEQYF.

The V gene is TRBV5-6, the J gene TRBJ1-4, with 8 nucleotides matching TRBD1. The CDR3 length is 16 residues. V shed 1 base, J shed 1 base, and the junction held 3 bases outside the gene matches. The germline gives CDR1 SGHDT, CDR2 YYEEEE. The CDR3 spells CASSLQGAGTNEKLFF. DNA of the CDR3: TGTGCCAGCAGCTTGCAGGGGGCTGGAACTAATGAAAAACTGTTTTTT.

This chain joins TRBV21-1 and TRBJ2-7; the D segment call TRBD1 is taken from the table without a DNA check. TRBV21-1 is a documented pseudogene. The CDR3 runs 11 residues. CDR3 region: CASTPHYEQYF. In DNA form, the CDR3 reads TGTGCCAGCACCCCCCATTACGAGCAGTACTTC.

The chain employs TRBV28 and TRBJ2-3; the D gene is possibly TRBD1 (6 bases). Trimming removed 4 bases at V and 5 bases at J, with 7 bases between. The germline V gene encodes CDR1 MDHEN and CDR2 SYDVKM. The CDR3 is made up of 12 amino acids. CDR3 coding DNA: TGTGCCAGCAGTTCCAGGGGAGATACGCAGTATTTT. This gives the protein CASSSRGDTQYF.

The V gene is TRBV9, the J gene TRBJ2-3; the match to TRBD2 covers 8 bases. This CDR3 region has 14 residues. Germline V gives CDR1 SGDLS, CDR2 YYNGEE. V lost 4 bases, J lost 6 bases, and 7 bases stayed unmatched. CDR3: CASSPRGGRDTQYF. As DNA, the CDR3 is TGTGCCAGCAGCCCCCGGGGGGGGAGGGATACGCAGTATTTT.

The rearrangement uses TRBV7-9 and TRBJ1-6; 8 bases align to TRBD1. The CDR3 spans 15 residues. The germline CDR1 and CDR2 sequences are SEHNR and FQNEAQ (reference sequence). V trimming: 5 bases; J trimming: 6 bases; junction bases outside the gene matches: 6. CDR3 loop: CASSAPGQVNSPLHF. The CDR3 DNA sequence: TGTGCCAGCAGCGCTCCGGGACAGGTTAATTCACCCCTCCACTTT. Full variable domain (rest looked up from reference TRBV7-9 and TRBJ1-6): DTGVSQNPRHKITKRGQNVTFRCDPISEHNRLYWYRQTLGQGPEFLTYFQNEAQLEKSRLLSDRFSAERPKGSFSTLEIQRTEQGDSAMYLCASSAPGQVNSPLHFGNGTRLTVT.

CDR3 loop: CASSGTGSYGYTF. The CDR3 DNA follows: TGTGCCAGCAGCGGGACAGGATCCTATGGCTACACCTTC. V is TRBV6-5 and J is TRBJ1-2; 8 bases map to TRBD1. Losses at the gene ends were 6 bases for V and 4 bases for J; bases not matched to a gene: 4. In germline, CDR1 is MNHEY, CDR2 SVGAGI. There are 13 residues in the CDR3.

J is TRBJ2-7 and V is TRBV7-2, with 10 bases that match TRBD1. Germline values: CDR1 SGHTA, CDR2 FQGNSA. The CDR3 is 15 residues long. The V and J ends lost 0 bases and 6 bases, in that order; junction bases with no gene match: 5. The CDR3 spells CASSLAGQGGGEQYF. The DNA of the CDR3 is TGTGCCAGCAGCTTAGCAGGACAGGGGGGAGGCGAGCAGTACTTC.